A selection of T cell receptor beta chains follows, all from one sample in a study of blood T cell repertoires in COVID-19. This table comes from immunoSEQ multiplex PCR, and its TCRdb copy is limited to in-frame clones, with some not included. Among over 75,000 clones listed, more than 65% were seen once. Sequencing input: peripheral blood. The source of these receptors is a man between 65 and 85 years old with acute or convalescent COVID-19. Each CDR3 is given with its conserved first and last residue. The order of the fields is clone size, V gene, J gene, D gene, CDR3 DNA, CDR3 protein. A D gene is named only where the DNA matches it firmly. Clone size is given for some rows only: seen once, a few or many times, or a class if the clone is expanded.

>NA|TRBV7-9|TRBJ1-1|NA
TGTGCCAGCAGCCGCGGGGGGCCTGAAGCTTTCTTT
CASSRGGPEAFF
>NA|TRBV6-5|TRBJ2-1|TRBD1
TGTGCCAGCAGTCCACCGGGACAGACTACGGGTGAGCAGTTCTTC
CASSPPGQTTGEQFF
>NA|TRBV7-6|TRBJ2-3|TRBD2
TGTGCCAGCAGCTTAGTGGGAGCGGGGGGCTCGAGTCCAGATACGCAGTATTTT
CASSLVGAGGSSPDTQYF
>NA|TRBV10-3|TRBJ2-3|TRBD2
TGTGCCATCAGTGAGGGGACTAGCGGGGGGGCCGGTAGGGCAGATACGCAGTATTTT
CAISEGTSGGAGRADTQYF
>few|TRBV19|TRBJ1-2|NA
TGTGCCAGTAGTACCCCGGGACTTCGGGGCTACACCTTC
CASSTPGLRGYTF
>NA|TRBV6-6|TRBJ2-2|NA
TGTGCCAGCAGTTACTTGAGGGACACCGGGGAGCTGTTTTTT
CASSYLRDTGELFF
>once|TRBV28|TRBJ1-1|NA
TGTGCCAGCAGTTCCGGACAGCAGGGTGCTTTCTTT
CASSSGQQGAFF
>few|TRBV19|TRBJ2-7|NA
TGTGCCAGTAGTATAGTACGGGGAAATGCCTACGAGCAGTACTTC
CASSIVRGNAYEQYF
>NA|TRBV13|TRBJ2-3|NA
TGTGCCAGCAGCTTTCGGTCAGCGGACCTAACAGATACGCAGTATTTT
CASSFRSADLTDTQYF
>NA|TRBV7-9|TRBJ1-3|NA
TGTGCCAGCAGCTATCACAGGGCCAACTCTGGAAACACCATATATTTT
CASSYHRANSGNTIYF
>NA|TRBV20-1|TRBJ2-1|TRBD2
TGCAGTGCTAGTCACAACCCGCTAGCGGGGATGGAGTTCTTC
CSASHNPLAGMEFF
>NA|TRBV11-2|TRBJ1-5|NA
TGTGCCAGCAGCTTAGGCGGGGGGAGCAATCAGCCCCAGCATTTT
CASSLGGGSNQPQHF
>NA|TRBV28|TRBJ2-1|TRBD2
TGTGCCAGCAGTCCTCTAGCGGGGGGGGTAAATGAGCAGTTCTTC
CASSPLAGGVNEQFF
>once|TRBV19|TRBJ2-3|TRBD1
TGTGCCAGTAGTGCCGGGACAGTAGTCACAGATACGCAGTATTTT
CASSAGTVVTDTQYF
>NA|TRBV6-2/TRBV6-3|TRBJ1-5|NA
TGTGCCAGCAGTTCCGGACAGACTATCAATCAGCCCCAGCATTTT
CASSSGQTINQPQHF
>NA|TRBV7-8|TRBJ2-3|TRBD2
TGTGCCAGCAGCTTAGGACTAGCGGGGGCCACAGATACGCAGTATTTT
CASSLGLAGATDTQYF
>NA|TRBV2|TRBJ1-2|TRBD1
TGTGCCAGCAGTTCTTTAGGACAGGACTATGGCTACACCTTC
CASSSLGQDYGYTF
>NA|TRBV9|TRBJ2-1|TRBD2
TGTGCCAGCAGCGTAGTAGGAGCGGGGGGGCCCAATGAGCAGTTCTTC
CASSVVGAGGPNEQFF
>NA|TRBV5-1|TRBJ1-1|NA
TGCGCCAGCAGCCAGACAGCTCTTAACACTGAAGCTTTCTTT
CASSQTALNTEAFF
>NA|TRBV2|TRBJ1-5|NA
TGTGCCAGCAGTGGCGAGGGATATAGCAATCAGCCCCAGCATTTT
CASSGEGYSNQPQHF
>NA|TRBV18|TRBJ1-4|NA
TGTGCCAGCTCACCGGGCCCCGCCGAAAAACTGTTTTTT
CASSPGPAEKLFF
>NA|TRBV19|TRBJ1-6|NA
TGTGCCAGTACCACCTGGGCAGGGTCGATGAATTCACCCCTCCACTTT
CASTTWAGSMNSPLHF
>NA|TRBV5-4|TRBJ2-1|TRBD1
TGTGCCAGCAGCTCTGCCCGACAGGGGGCAGGGGTTGAGCAGTTCTTC
CASSSARQGAGVEQFF
>NA|TRBV5-1|TRBJ2-1|NA
TGCGCCAGCAGCTTGGACAGCTATATCAATGAGCAGTTCTTC
CASSLDSYINEQFF
>NA|TRBV24-1|TRBJ2-3|TRBD2
TGTGCCACCAGTGAAGGACTAGGAAGCACAGATACGCAGTATTTT
CATSEGLGSTDTQYF
>NA|TRBV9|TRBJ2-2|NA
TGTGCCAGCAGCACTCCGACTAGTGACTATAGAGGCACCGGGGAGCTGTTTTTT
CASSTPTSDYRGTGELFF
>NA|TRBV6-5|TRBJ1-1|NA
TGTGCCAGCAGTTACTCATCCCTACGGGAAGCTTTCTTT
CASSYSSLREAFF
>NA|TRBV10-1|TRBJ2-2|NA
TGCGCCAGCAGTGAGTCGACAGCCACCGGGGAGCTGTTTTTT
CASSESTATGELFF
>NA|TRBV19|TRBJ1-2|NA
TGTGCCAGTAGTACAATTGGGCAGACGCATGGCTACACCTTC
CASSTIGQTHGYTF
>NA|TRBV5-8|TRBJ1-5|TRBD1
TGTGCCAGCAGCACCGGGACAGTAGGATTTTCTAGCAATCAGCCCCAGCATTTT
CASSTGTVGFSSNQPQHF
>NA|TRBV4-2|TRBJ2-3|TRBD2
TGTGCCAGCAGCCTATATTACGGACTAGCGGGCACAGATACGCAGTATTTT
CASSLYYGLAGTDTQYF
>few|TRBV28|TRBJ2-3|TRBD1
TGTGCCAGCAGTATCGGGACAGATAGCACAGATACGCAGTATTTT
CASSIGTDSTDTQYF
>NA|TRBV6-5|TRBJ1-1|TRBD1
TGTGCCAGCAGTTCGACAGGGGGAAACACTGAAGCTTTCTTT
CASSSTGGNTEAFF
>NA|TRBV20-1|TRBJ2-5|TRBD1
TGCAGTGCTGGTGGACAGGGAGGACTCCAAGAGACCCAGTACTTC
CSAGGQGGLQETQYF
>NA|TRBV3-1/TRBV3-2|TRBJ2-3|NA
TGTGCCAGCAGACAGGCGAGTTCCGGCACAGATACGCAGTATTTT
CASRQASSGTDTQYF
>NA|TRBV10-3|TRBJ1-5|TRBD1
TGTGCCATCGGACAGGGGAATCAGCCCCAGCATTTT
CAIGQGNQPQHF
>NA|TRBV5-6|TRBJ2-1|TRBD1
TGTGCCAGCAGCTTGGGGACAGGGTTAAATGAGCAGTTCTTC
CASSLGTGLNEQFF
>NA|TRBV10-1|TRBJ1-5|NA
TGCGCCAGCAGTGAGACAGGAGATCAGCCCCAGCATTTT
CASSETGDQPQHF
>NA|TRBV19|TRBJ1-3|NA
TGTGCCAGTGGCCCGGGAGCCGGAAACACCATATATTTT
CASGPGAGNTIYF
>NA|TRBV7-3|TRBJ2-2|NA
TGTGCCAGCAGCTTATACCCCCAGGGGAGGGGAATAACGAACACCGGGGAGCTGTTTTTT
CASSLYPQGRGITNTGELFF
>few|TRBV3-1/TRBV3-2|TRBJ1-1|TRBD1
TGTGCCAGCAGCCTCCGGACAGGGGCGAGGAACACTGAAGCTTTCTTT
CASSLRTGARNTEAFF
>NA|TRBV27|TRBJ2-3|TRBD2
TGTGCCAGCAGTTCCCTAGGGACTAGTACAGATACGCAGTATTTT
CASSSLGTSTDTQYF
>NA|TRBV11-2|TRBJ1-1|NA
TGTGCCAGCAGCTTAGGGTGGGGAGGGACTGAAGCTTTCTTT
CASSLGWGGTEAFF
>NA|TRBV5-1|TRBJ2-3|NA
TGCGCCAGCAGCTTGCTGGCAGGGGGCACAGATACGCAGTATTTT
CASSLLAGGTDTQYF
>many|TRBV6-6|TRBJ1-6|TRBD1
TGTGCCAGCAGCCGACAGGGGGGAAATTCACCCCTCCACTTT
CASSRQGGNSPLHF
>few|TRBV4-1|TRBJ1-2|TRBD1
TGCGCCAGCAGCCAACCCGGGACAGGGGATTTCTATGGCTACACCTTC
CASSQPGTGDFYGYTF
>NA|TRBV11-2|TRBJ1-3|TRBD1
TGTGCCAGCAGCTTAGGGACAGGCCCTTTCTCTGGAAACACCATATATTTT
CASSLGTGPFSGNTIYF
>NA|TRBV28|TRBJ2-7|NA
TGTGCCAGCAACCCGCCGGGGTACGAGCAGTACTTC
CASNPPGYEQYF
>few|TRBV7-9|TRBJ1-5|NA
TGTGCCAGCAGCCCGGAGGGGGGGCAGCCCCAGCATTTT
CASSPEGGQPQHF
>NA|TRBV6-5|TRBJ1-5|NA
TGTGCCAGCGGGGGACTAAGGAGCAATCAGCCCCAGCATTTT
CASGGLRSNQPQHF
>NA|TRBV10-1|TRBJ1-5|NA
TGCGCCAGCAGTGAGAGCGGGAGCAATCAGCCCCAGCATTTT
CASSESGSNQPQHF
>NA|TRBV5-1|TRBJ2-1|NA
TGCGCCAGCAGCTTAGGGGACACTTTCAATGAGCAGTTCTTC
CASSLGDTFNEQFF
>NA|TRBV2|TRBJ2-5|TRBD2
TGTGCCAGCAAACAGCGGGGGTCCGGGGAGACCCAGTACTTC
CASKQRGSGETQYF
>NA|TRBV4-1|TRBJ2-5|NA
TGCGCCAGCAGCCCGCTAGCCGGGTGGGAGACCCAGTACTTC
CASSPLAGWETQYF
>NA|TRBV5-4|TRBJ2-3|NA
TGTGCCAGCAGCTTGGGCAGGGCCTCAGATACGCAGTATTTT
CASSLGRASDTQYF
>NA|TRBV18|TRBJ1-3|NA
TGTGCCAGCTCACCGAATAGAGGGATTTCTGGAAACACCATATATTTT
CASSPNRGISGNTIYF
>NA|TRBV2|TRBJ2-1|TRBD2
TGTGCCAGCAGATTTTCGGCGGGGGTGAATGAGCAGTTCTTC
CASRFSAGVNEQFF